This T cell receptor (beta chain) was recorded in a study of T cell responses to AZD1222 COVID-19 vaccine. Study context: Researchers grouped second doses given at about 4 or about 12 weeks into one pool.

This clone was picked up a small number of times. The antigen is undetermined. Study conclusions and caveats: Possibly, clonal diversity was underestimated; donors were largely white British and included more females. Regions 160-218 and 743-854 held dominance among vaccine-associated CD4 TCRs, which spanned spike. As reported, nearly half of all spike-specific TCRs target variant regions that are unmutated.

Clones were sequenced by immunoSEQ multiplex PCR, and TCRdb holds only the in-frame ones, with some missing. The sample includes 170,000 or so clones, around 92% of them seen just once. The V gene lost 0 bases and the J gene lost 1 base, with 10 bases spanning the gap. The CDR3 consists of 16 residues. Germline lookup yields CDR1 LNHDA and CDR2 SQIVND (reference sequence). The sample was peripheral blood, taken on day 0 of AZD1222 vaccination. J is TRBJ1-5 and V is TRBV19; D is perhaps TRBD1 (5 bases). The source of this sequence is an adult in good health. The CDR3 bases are TGTGCCAGTAGTATAGATCTTTGGGGGAGCAATCAGCCCCAGCATTTT. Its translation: CASSIDLWGSNQPQHF.